This T cell receptor beta chain derives from a study of T cell responses to AZD1222 COVID-19 vaccine. Study summary: Analysis merged second doses at about 4 or about 12 weeks.

As for this clone: As yet, its antigen is unknown.

Profiling relied on immunoSEQ multiplex PCR, and the TCRdb table lists in-frame clones only, not all of them. The data hold approximately 100,000 clones, with 75% to 90% observed a single time. The study, taken as a whole, reports: Among AZD1222 vaccinees, only 6 or 7 were seropositive at baseline. Two AZD1222 administrations were followed by greater Spike-specific TCR breadth and depth.

The sequence derives from an adult in good health. The sample in question was peripheral blood, obtained on day 0 of AZD1222 vaccination.

The CDR3 is CASGLVGFSGYTF. CDR3 nucleotides: TGTGCTAGTGGTTTGGTAGGGTTTAGTGGCTACACCTTC. This chain links TRBV12-5 with TRBJ1-2; D unresolved. Trimming took 0 bases from V and 7 from J, leaving 9 bases between them. CDR1 and CDR2 (germline): LGHNT, FRNRAP. CDR3 length equals 13 residues.